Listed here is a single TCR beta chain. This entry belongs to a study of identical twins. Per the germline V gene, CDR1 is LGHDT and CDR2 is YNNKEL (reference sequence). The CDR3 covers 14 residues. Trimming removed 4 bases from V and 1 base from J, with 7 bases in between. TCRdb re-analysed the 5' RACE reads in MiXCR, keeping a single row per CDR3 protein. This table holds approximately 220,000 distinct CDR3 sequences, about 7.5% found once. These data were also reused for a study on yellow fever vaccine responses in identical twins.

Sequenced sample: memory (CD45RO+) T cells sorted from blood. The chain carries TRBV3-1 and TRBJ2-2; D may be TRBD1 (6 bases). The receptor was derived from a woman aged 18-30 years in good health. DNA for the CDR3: TGTGCCAGCAGCCGGACAGTGAACACCGGGGAGCTGTTTTTT. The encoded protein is CASSRTVNTGELFF. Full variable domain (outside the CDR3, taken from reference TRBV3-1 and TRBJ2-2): DTAVSQTPKYLVTQMGNDKSIKCEQNLGHDTMYWYKQDSKKFLKIMFSYNNKELIINETVPNRFSPKSPDKAHLNLHINSLELGDSAVYFCASSRTVNTGELFFGEGSRLTVL.